The sequence of this T cell receptor beta chain was determined in a study of cytomegalovirus exposure and HLA in healthy donors. Notes on the study in general: The study dropped some indistinguishable V segments, TRBV6-2 and TRBV6-3 among them. Likely technical artifact: a cluster of highly shared sequence variants. DRB1 had the most TCR associations and HLA-C the fewest, a later analysis found, with rates varying by HLA locus.

Per germline, CDR1 SQVTM and CDR2 ANQGSEA. This CDR3 has 15 residues. Trimming shortened V by 7 bases and J by 0 bases, and 18 bases separated the two germline ends. As for this clone: The antigen is not known.

Primers for the PCR totalled 60 Vbeta and 13 Jbeta. The method was immunoSEQ multiplex PCR; TCRdb's version includes in-frame clones alone and lacks a portion of them. The sample shows around 120,000 clones, around 77% of them seen only once. The sample was PBMCs. This sequence joins TRBV29-1 and TRBJ1-1; D perhaps matches TRBD1 (5 bases). The source is a human donor in good health. The CDR3 DNA reads TGCAGCGGCCGGGGGAAGGAAATAATGAACACTGAAGCTTTCTTT. Residues: CSGRGKEIMNTEAFF.